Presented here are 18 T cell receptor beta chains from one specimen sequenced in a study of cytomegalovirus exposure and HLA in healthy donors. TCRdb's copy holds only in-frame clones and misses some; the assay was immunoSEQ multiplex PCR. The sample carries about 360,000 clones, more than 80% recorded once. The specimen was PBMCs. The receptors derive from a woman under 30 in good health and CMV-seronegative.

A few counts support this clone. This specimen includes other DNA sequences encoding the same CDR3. CDR3: CASSLYNEQFF. The CDR3 DNA follows: TGTGCCAGCAGTCTCTACAATGAGCAGTTCTTC. V and J are TRBV27 and TRBJ2-1; D is ambiguous. V was clipped by 5 bases and J by 3 bases, with 2 bases between them. This CDR3 has 11 residues. Germline values: CDR1 MNHEY, CDR2 SMNVEV (reference sequence).

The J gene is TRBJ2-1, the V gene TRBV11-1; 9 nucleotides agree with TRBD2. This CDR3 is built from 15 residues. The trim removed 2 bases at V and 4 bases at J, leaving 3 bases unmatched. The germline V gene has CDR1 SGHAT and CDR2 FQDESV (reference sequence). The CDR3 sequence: CASSLSGGHYNEQFF. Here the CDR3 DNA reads TGTGCCAGCAGCTTAAGCGGGGGGCATTACAATGAGCAGTTCTTC.

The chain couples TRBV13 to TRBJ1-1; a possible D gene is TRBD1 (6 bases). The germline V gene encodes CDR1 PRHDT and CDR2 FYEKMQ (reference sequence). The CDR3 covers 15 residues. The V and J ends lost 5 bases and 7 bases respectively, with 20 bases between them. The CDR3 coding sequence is TGTGCCAGCAGCCCAAGCCTAGACAGGTTGTTTGAAGCTTTCTTT. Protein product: CASSPSLDRLFEAFF. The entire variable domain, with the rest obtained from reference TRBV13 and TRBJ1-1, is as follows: AAGVIQSPRHLIKEKRETATLKCYPIPRHDTVYWYQQGPGQDPQFLISFYEKMQSDKGSIPDRFSAQQFSDYHSELNMSSLELGDSALYFCASSPSLDRLFEAFFGQGTRLTVV.

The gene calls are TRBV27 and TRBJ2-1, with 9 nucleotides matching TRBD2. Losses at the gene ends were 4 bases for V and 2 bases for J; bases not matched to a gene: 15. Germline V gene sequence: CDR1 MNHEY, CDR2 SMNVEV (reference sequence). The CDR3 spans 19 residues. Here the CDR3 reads CASSSLPISGSGAYNEQFF. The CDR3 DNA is TGTGCCAGCAGTTCCCTTCCCATTAGCGGGAGTGGGGCCTACAATGAGCAGTTCTTC.

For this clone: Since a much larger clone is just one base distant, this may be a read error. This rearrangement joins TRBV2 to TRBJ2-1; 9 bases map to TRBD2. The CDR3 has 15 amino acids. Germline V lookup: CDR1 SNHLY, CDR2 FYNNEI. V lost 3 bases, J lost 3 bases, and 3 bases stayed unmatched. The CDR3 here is CASSEIAGDYNEQFF. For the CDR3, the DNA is TGTGCCAGCAGTGAGATAGCGGGGGACTACAATGAGCAGTTCTTC.

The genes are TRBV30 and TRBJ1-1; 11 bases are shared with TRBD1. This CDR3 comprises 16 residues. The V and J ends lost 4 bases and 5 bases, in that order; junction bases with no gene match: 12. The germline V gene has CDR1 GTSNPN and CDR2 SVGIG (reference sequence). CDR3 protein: CAWNYRDRGKRTEAFF. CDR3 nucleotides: TGTGCCTGGAACTACCGGGACAGGGGGAAGAGGACTGAAGCTTTCTTT. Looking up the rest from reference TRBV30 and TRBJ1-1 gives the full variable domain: SQTIHQWPATLVQPVGSPLSLECTVEGTSNPNLYWYRQAAGRGLQLLFYSVGIGQISSEVPQNLSASRPQDRQFILSSKKLLLSDSGFYLCAWNYRDRGKRTEAFFGQGTRLTVV.

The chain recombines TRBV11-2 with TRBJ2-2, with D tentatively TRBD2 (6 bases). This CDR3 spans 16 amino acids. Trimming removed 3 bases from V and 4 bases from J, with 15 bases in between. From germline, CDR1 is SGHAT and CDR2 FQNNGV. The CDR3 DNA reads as TGTGCCAGCAGCTTCGGCCGGGGGACGAGCACCGGGGAGCTGTTTTTT. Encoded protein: CASSFGRGTSTGELFF.

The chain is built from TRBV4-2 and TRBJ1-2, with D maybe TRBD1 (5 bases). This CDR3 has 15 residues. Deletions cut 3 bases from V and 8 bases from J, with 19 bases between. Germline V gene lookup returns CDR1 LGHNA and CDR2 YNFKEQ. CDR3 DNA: TGTGCCAGCAGCCAGCGGGGGGTACAGGTCCGGGGCTACACCTTC. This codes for CASSQRGVQVRGYTF.

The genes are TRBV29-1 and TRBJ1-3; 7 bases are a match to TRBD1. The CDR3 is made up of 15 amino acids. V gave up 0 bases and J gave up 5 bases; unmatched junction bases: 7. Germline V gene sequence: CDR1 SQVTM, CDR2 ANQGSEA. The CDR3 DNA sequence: TGCAGCGTTGAAGATAACAGGGGAGAAAGAAACACCATATATTTT. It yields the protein CSVEDNRGERNTIYF.

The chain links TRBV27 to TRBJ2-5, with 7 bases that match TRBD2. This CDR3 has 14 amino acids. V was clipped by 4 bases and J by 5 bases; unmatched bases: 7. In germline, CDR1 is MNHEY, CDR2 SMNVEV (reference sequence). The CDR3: CASSSLWGGETQYF. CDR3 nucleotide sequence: TGTGCCAGCAGTTCTTTATGGGGGGGTGAGACCCAGTACTTC.

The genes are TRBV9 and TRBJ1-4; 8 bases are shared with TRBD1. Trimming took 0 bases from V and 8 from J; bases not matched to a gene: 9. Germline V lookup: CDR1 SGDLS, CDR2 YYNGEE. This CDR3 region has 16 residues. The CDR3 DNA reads TGTGCCAGCAGCGTAGATTCCAGGGGGCAAGGAGAAAAACTGTTTTTT. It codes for CASSVDSRGQGEKLFF.

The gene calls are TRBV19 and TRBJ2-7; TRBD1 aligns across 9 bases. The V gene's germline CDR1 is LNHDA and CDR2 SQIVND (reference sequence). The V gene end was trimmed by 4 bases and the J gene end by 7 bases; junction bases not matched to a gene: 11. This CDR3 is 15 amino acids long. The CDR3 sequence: CASSRAGTGSGEQYF. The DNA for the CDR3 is TGTGCCAGTAGTAGAGCCGGGACAGGGTCGGGGGAGCAGTACTTC.

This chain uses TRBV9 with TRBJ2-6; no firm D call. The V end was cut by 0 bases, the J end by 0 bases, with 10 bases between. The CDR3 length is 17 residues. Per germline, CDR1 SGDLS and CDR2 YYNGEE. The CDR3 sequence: CASSVVAQSSGANVLTF. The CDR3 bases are TGTGCCAGCAGCGTAGTGGCACAAAGCTCTGGGGCCAACGTCCTGACTTTC.

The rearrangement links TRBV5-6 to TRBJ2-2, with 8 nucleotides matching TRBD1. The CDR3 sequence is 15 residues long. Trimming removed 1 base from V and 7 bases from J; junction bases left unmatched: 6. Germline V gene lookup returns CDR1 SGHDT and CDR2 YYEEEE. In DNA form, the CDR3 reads TGTGCCAGCAGCTTGTATCCAGGGGGCAGCGGGGAGCTGTTTTTT. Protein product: CASSLYPGGSGELFF.

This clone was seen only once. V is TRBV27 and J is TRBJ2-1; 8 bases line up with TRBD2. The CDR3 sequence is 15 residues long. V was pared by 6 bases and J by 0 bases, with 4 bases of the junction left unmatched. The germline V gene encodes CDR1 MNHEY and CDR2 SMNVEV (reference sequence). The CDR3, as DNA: TGTGCCAGCAGAGGCGGGGGGAGCTCCTACAATGAGCAGTTCTTC. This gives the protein CASRGGGSSYNEQFF.

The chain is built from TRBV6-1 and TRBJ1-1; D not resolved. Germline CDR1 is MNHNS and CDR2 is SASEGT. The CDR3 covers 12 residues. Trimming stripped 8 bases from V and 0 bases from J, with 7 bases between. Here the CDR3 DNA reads TGTGCCAGCTCGGGAGTGAACACTGAAGCTTTCTTT. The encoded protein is CASSGVNTEAFF.

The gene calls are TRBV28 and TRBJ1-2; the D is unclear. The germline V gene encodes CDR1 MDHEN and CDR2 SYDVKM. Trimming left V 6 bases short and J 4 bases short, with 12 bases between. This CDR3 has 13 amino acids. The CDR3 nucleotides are TGTGCCAGCAGGCCCGGAGGCCCCTATGGCTACACCTTC. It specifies CASRPGGPYGYTF.

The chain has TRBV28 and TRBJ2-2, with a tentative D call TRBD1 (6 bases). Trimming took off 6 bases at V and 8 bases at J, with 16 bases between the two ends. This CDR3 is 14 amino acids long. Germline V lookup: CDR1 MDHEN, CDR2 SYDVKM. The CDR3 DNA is TGTGCCAGCAGACCGGACAGACAACTGGGGGAGCTGTTTTTT. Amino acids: CASRPDRQLGELFF.